The present TCR beta chain was sequenced within a study of shared clonotypes between healthy human individuals. Regarding the study as a whole: Clonotype sharing among the donors was expected to vary with sequencing depth. Larger estimated richness was generally recorded for naive subsets relative to memory subsets.

Comments on this clone: The antigen is undetermined.

Investigators spread the genomic DNA of each subset evenly over several immunoSEQ plates. Here immunoSEQ multiplex PCR was the method, and the copy in TCRdb shows in-frame clones only, minus some. The sample lists around 1 million clones; more than 75% were seen once. Trimming stripped 6 bases from V and 12 bases from J, with 15 bases between. There are 12 residues in the CDR3. Germline V CDR1 and CDR2: MNHNY, SVGAGI (reference sequence). The sequence was collected from a man between 18 and 29 years old in good health. The sample was memory CD4+ T cells sorted from blood. Subset of the sample: CD45RA-negative fraction. The rearrangement uses TRBV6-6 and TRBJ1-3, with D tentatively TRBD1 (5 bases). This chain's CDR3 is CASRGTALDIYF. CDR3 sequence (DNA): TGTGCCAGCAGGGGGACGGCTCTGGACATATATTTT.